The present entry profiles one T cell receptor beta chain with its context. The data originate from a study of CD8 T cells in Susac syndrome. RNA, at about 0.45 to 1 ug, was reverse transcribed with random hexamers. The CDR3 of TCR beta was amplified by immunoSEQ multiplex PCR across 54 Vbeta and 13 Jbeta. TCRdb independently ran MiXCR on the immunoSEQ multiplex PCR reads; one entry per CDR3 protein. The repertoire holds about 290,000 distinct CDR3 sequences, with approximately 85% as singletons. V trimming: 5 bases; J trimming: 4 bases; junction bases outside the gene matches: 3. Germline V gene lookup returns CDR1 LNHDA and CDR2 SQIVND (reference sequence). This CDR3 has 13 amino acids. CD8+ and CD4+ T cells taken from blood had their TCR beta sequenced. In the multiple sclerosis control group, patients were treatment-naive and had stable or active relapsing-remitting disease.

The specimen sequenced was CD8+ T cells from PBMCs. This clonotype was sampled from a human donor with multiple sclerosis. This chain uses TRBV19 with TRBJ1-1, with TRBD1 matching 8 bases. The CDR3 DNA sequence: TGTGCCAGTAGTCAGGGGGCGCCCACTGAAGCTTTCTTT. It encodes CASSQGAPTEAFF.